This passage covers 7 T cell receptor beta chains from one sample sequenced in a study of radiation and T cells in renal cell carcinoma. The time point is: baseline pretreatment blood. The treatment was: 15 Gy SBRT to primary tumor, nephrectomy 4 weeks later. Libraries were prepared by immunoSEQ multiplex PCR; TCRdb keeps only in-frame clonotypes and omits some of them. The sample holds about 130,000 clones, approximately 80% seen once. The material sequenced was blood, taken from a patient whose treatment included radiotherapy and nephrectomy. These receptors all come from a woman between 55 and 75 years old with renal cell carcinoma.

The gene calls are TRBV4-3 and TRBJ2-2; a weak D match, TRBD2 (6 bases). The V end lost 4 bases, the J end lost 6 bases, and 12 bases lay between the germline ends. The germline V gene encodes CDR1 LGHNA and CDR2 YSLEER. The CDR3 length is 14 residues. CDR3 residues: CASSRVGGSGELFF. The CDR3 DNA is TGCGCCAGCAGCCGCGTTGGGGGGTCCGGGGAGCTGTTTTTT.

The rearrangement joins TRBV27 to TRBJ2-5; D remains ambiguous. The end of the DNA fits TRBJ2-7 better, so the J call may be wrong. The CDR3 has 14 amino acids. Germline assignment: CDR1 MNHEY and CDR2 SMNVEV (reference sequence). The CDR3 protein is CASSLVRAAYEQYF. In DNA form, the CDR3 reads TGTGCCAGCAGTTTGGTACGGGCTGCCTACGAGCAGTACTTC.

In its sample, this clone was seen once. J is TRBJ1-1 and V is TRBV6-6; possibly TRBD1 for D (6 bases). This CDR3 contains 12 residues. V lost 11 bases to trimming and J lost 3 bases, with 13 bases between them. Germline CDR1 reads MNHNY; CDR2 reads SVGAGI (reference sequence). CDR3 nucleotides: TGTGCCGTCCAGGGGATTGACACTGAAGCTTTCTTT. Translated, it gives CAVQGIDTEAFF.

This chain joins TRBV5-6 and TRBJ2-3; possibly TRBD2 for D (5 bases). V shed 1 base and J shed 0 bases, with 9 bases lying between them. Germline CDR1 reads SGHDT; CDR2 reads YYEEEE. The CDR3 is made up of 15 amino acids. The CDR3 loop is CASSLYTRSTDTQYF. As DNA, the CDR3 is TGTGCCAGCAGCTTGTACACTAGGAGCACAGATACGCAGTATTTT.

The chain recombines TRBV19 with TRBJ2-1; 10 nucleotides align to TRBD2. The germline V gene encodes CDR1 LNHDA and CDR2 SQIVND (reference sequence). V lost 5 bases, J lost 7 bases, and 8 bases stayed unmatched. The CDR3 consists of 15 residues. The CDR3 sequence: CASSVLAGVNNEQFF. In nucleotides, the CDR3 is TGTGCCAGTAGTGTCCTAGCGGGAGTTAATAATGAGCAGTTCTTC.

V is TRBV6-4 and J is TRBJ2-3; possibly TRBD1 for D (5 bases). The V gene lost 3 bases and the J gene lost 6 bases, with 16 bases spanning the gap. The CDR3 consists of 15 residues. Germline CDR1 MRHNA, CDR2 SNTAGT. CDR3 sequence: CASSEAGLESDTQYF. The CDR3 DNA follows: TGTGCCAGCAGTGAGGCAGGGCTAGAGTCGGATACGCAGTATTTT.

This rearrangement joins TRBV7-6 to TRBJ1-3; D not certain. CDR1 is SGHVS and CDR2 is FNYEAQ in the germline V gene. The CDR3 sequence is 15 residues long. The V end lost 5 bases, the J end lost 3 bases, and 14 bases lay between the germline ends. The CDR3 sequence: CASSAIQEDGNTIYF. DNA of the CDR3: TGTGCCAGCAGCGCTATTCAGGAGGATGGAAACACCATATATTTT.